What follows is one T cell receptor (beta chain) and its context. No antigen is known for it. This sample was included in a study of Ad26.COV2.S vaccination and SARS-CoV-2 variants. Study context: Vaccine-arm donor from the placebo-controlled COV1001 Ad26.COV2.S trial. Into the muscle, Ad26.COV2.S was dosed once or twice, 56 days apart.

Study-level results: Vaccine recipients posted higher spike-specific TCR breadth than their placebo counterparts.

Treatment in this sample: some 19 received Ad26.COV2.S at low or high dose, single or two shots; about 5 received placebo; per-sample allocation not given. Sample collection was performed on day 63 after the first vaccine or placebo injection. Produced via immunoSEQ multiplex PCR; TCRdb's table is partial and in-frame only. The sample holds over 400,000 clones, roughly 88% seen once. The origin of this receptor is a person aged 18 to 59 who received the Ad26.COV2.S COVID-19 vaccine or a placebo. This specimen was peripheral blood, taken in a trial of Ad26.COV2.S vaccine versus placebo.

CDR3 in DNA: TGTGCCAGCAGTCCAGGGACAGGAGTTAACGAGCAGTACTTC. Translating it yields CASSPGTGVNEQYF. V gene TRBV27 combines with J gene TRBJ2-7, with TRBD1 matching over 8 bases. The CDR3 length is 14 residues. CDR1 is MNHEY, CDR2 SMNVEV, per germline (reference sequence). The V segment lost 5 bases and the J segment 5 bases; nucleotides outside the gene matches: 8.